These T cell receptor beta chains were read from a single sample in a study of Ad26.COV2.S vaccination and SARS-CoV-2 variants. Some clones are missing from TCRdb's copy, which holds only in-frame ones; the method was immunoSEQ multiplex PCR. The profile shows about 220,000 clones, approximately 88% of them singletons. Source: peripheral blood, taken in a trial of Ad26.COV2.S vaccine versus placebo. These receptors originate from a person between 18 and 65 years old who received the Ad26.COV2.S COVID-19 vaccine or a placebo. Each CDR3 is given without its conserved first and last residue. A D gene is named only where the DNA matches it firmly.

J gene: TRBJ1-1; V gene: TRBV24-1; D gene: NA; CDR3 protein: ATKRSGNTEAF
J gene: TRBJ2-7; V gene: TRBV7-9; D gene: TRBD2; CDR3 protein: ASSPGTSGGYEQY
J gene: TRBJ2-7; V gene: TRBV27; D gene: TRBD1; CDR3 protein: ASSLSVGDRAY
J gene: TRBJ1-1; V gene: TRBV7-2; D gene: NA; CDR3 protein: ASSLATGSTEAF
J gene: TRBJ2-3; V gene: TRBV6-5; D gene: TRBD1; CDR3 protein: ASSRGTGVTDTQY
J gene: TRBJ2-6; V gene: TRBV19; D gene: TRBD1; CDR3 protein: ASSAPGQGMSGANVLT
J gene: TRBJ2-5; V gene: TRBV6-5; D gene: TRBD2; CDR3 protein: ASTLAGVGQETQY
J gene: TRBJ2-1; V gene: TRBV19; D gene: TRBD1; CDR3 protein: ASSIGQGANEQF
J gene: TRBJ1-6; V gene: TRBV30; D gene: NA; CDR3 protein: AWSAGADNSPLH
J gene: TRBJ2-7; V gene: TRBV7-9; D gene: NA; CDR3 protein: ASSLFEGAYEQY
J gene: TRBJ2-5; V gene: TRBV4-3; D gene: TRBD2; CDR3 protein: ASSQVASGRGGETQY
J gene: TRBJ2-5; V gene: TRBV5-1; D gene: NA; CDR3 protein: ASSRGGETQY
J gene: TRBJ2-7; V gene: TRBV4-2; D gene: TRBD2; CDR3 protein: ASSQETRTSGVSSYEQY
J gene: TRBJ2-2; V gene: TRBV7-8; D gene: TRBD2; CDR3 protein: ATSPAGGSRTGELF
J gene: TRBJ2-2; V gene: TRBV10-1; D gene: TRBD2; CDR3 protein: ASSPLAGTGELF
J gene: TRBJ1-3; V gene: TRBV14; D gene: NA; CDR3 protein: ASSQGHGNTIY
J gene: TRBJ1-4; V gene: TRBV7-2; D gene: NA; CDR3 protein: ASSLEQARNEKLF